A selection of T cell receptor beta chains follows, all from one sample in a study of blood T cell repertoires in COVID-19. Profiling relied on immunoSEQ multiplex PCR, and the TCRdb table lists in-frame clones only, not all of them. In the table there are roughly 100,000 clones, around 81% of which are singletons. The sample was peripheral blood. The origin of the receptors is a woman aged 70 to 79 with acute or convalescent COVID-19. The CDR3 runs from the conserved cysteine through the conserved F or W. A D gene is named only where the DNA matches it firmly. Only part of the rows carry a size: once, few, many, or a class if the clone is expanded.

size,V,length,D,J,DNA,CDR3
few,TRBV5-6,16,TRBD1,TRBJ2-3,TGTGCCAGCAGCTTGGGACAGGGCCTTAGCACAGATACGCAGTATTTT,CASSLGQGLSTDTQYF
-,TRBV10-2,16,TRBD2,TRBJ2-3,TGCGCCAGCAGTGAGGTAGCGGGAGGTCGCACAGATACGCAGTATTTT,CASSEVAGGRTDTQYF
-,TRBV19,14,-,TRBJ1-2,TGTGCCAGTAGTATTGGGGGGAGCAACTATGGCTACACCTTC,CASSIGGSNYGYTF
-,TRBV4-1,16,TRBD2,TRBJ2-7,TGCGCCAGCAGTGGGGGAGCGGGGCCTCGGGCCTACGAGCAGTACTTC,CASSGGAGPRAYEQYF
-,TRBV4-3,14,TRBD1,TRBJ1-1,TGCGCCAGCAGCCCCGGACAGGGGAACACTGAAGCTTTCTTT,CASSPGQGNTEAFF
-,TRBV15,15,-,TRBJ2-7,TGTGCCACCAGCAGAGACGGCCTAGCTTCCTACGAGCAGTACTTC,CATSRDGLASYEQYF
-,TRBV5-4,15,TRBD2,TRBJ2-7,TGTGCCAGCAGCTTGGGGACTAGGAACCCTTACGAGCAGTACTTC,CASSLGTRNPYEQYF
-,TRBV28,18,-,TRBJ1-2,TGTGCCAGCAGTTTATCGATAGGCCTAGTCCTAACGGACTATGGCTACACCTTC,CASSLSIGLVLTDYGYTF
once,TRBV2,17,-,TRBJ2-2,TGTGCCAGCAGTAGATCTCCAGGGGAGGGTAGTACCGGGGAGCTGTTTTTT,CASSRSPGEGSTGELFF
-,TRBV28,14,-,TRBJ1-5,TGTGCCAGCAAAGAGTCCATCCAAAATCAGCCCCAGCATTTT,CASKESIQNQPQHF
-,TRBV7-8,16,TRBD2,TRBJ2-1,TGTGCCAGCAGCCTCAGATGGACTAGCGGGAGGGATGAGCAGTTCTTC,CASSLRWTSGRDEQFF
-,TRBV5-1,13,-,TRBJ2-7,TGCGCCAGCGGCTTGGGTGGAGGTGACGAGCAGTACTTC,CASGLGGGDEQYF
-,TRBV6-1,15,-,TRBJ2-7,TGTGCCAGCAGTGAAGACGCCCTGATCAGTTACGAGCAGTACTTC,CASSEDALISYEQYF
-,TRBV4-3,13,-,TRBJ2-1,TGCGCCAGCAGCCAGAGGCTATCTAATGAGCAGTTCTTC,CASSQRLSNEQFF
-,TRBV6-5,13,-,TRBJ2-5,TGTGCCAGCAGCGGGACTCGGGGAGAGACCCAGTACTTC,CASSGTRGETQYF
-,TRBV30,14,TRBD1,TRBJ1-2,TGTGCCTGGGGCAAAGGACAGGGTAACTATGGCTACACCTTC,CAWGKGQGNYGYTF
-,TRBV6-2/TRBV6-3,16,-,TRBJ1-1,TGTGCCAGCAGTTACTCACCGGGGATCATGAACACTGAAGCTTTCTTT,CASSYSPGIMNTEAFF
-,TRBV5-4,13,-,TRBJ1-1,TGTGCCAGCAGCTTAACAGGGAGCACTGAAGCTTTCTTT,CASSLTGSTEAFF
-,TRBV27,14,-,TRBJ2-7,TGTGCCAGCAGTTTGTCATGGTCTAGTCGCGAGCAGTACTTC,CASSLSWSSREQYF
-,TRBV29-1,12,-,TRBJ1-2,TGCAGCGCTATCGACAGGTCTTATGGCTACACCTTC,CSAIDRSYGYTF
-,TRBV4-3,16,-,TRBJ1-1,TGCGCCAGCAGCCAAGATGATGCAGGTAGAGACACTGAAGCTTTCTTT,CASSQDDAGRDTEAFF
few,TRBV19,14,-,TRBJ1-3,TGTGCCAGTAGGCCGAGGGATCGGGGAAACACCATATATTTT,CASRPRDRGNTIYF
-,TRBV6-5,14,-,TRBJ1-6,TGTGCCAGCAGTTACGGGGGCCGGCAGAACCCTCTCCACTTT,CASSYGGRQNPLHF
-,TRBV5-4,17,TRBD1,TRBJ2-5,TGTGCCAACAGCCGATATTCCGGGACAGGGGGCTCGAAGACCCAGTACTTC,CANSRYSGTGGSKTQYF
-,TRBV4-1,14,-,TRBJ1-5,TGCGCCAGCAGCCAAGATAACAACAATCAGCCCCAGCATTTT,CASSQDNNNQPQHF
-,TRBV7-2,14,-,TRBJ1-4,TGTGCCAGCAGTCTAAGGTGGGGAGGTGAAAAACTGTTTTTT,CASSLRWGGEKLFF
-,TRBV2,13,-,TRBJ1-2,TGTGCCAGCACAAAACAGCCTAACTATGGCTACACCTTC,CASTKQPNYGYTF
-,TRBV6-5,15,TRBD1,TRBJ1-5,TGTGCCAGCAGTTACCGAGGGGGCGCAGGGCAGCCCCAGCATTTT,CASSYRGGAGQPQHF
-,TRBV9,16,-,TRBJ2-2,TGTGCCAGCAGCCCTTTCGATCGGGGTGGCACCGGGGAGCTGTTTTTT,CASSPFDRGGTGELFF
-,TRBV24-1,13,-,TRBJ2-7,TGTGCCACCAGTGTTACCGGGACCTACGAGCAGTACTTC,CATSVTGTYEQYF
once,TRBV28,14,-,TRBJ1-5,TGTGCCAGCAGTTTAGAGCATAGCAATCAGCCCCAGCATTTT,CASSLEHSNQPQHF
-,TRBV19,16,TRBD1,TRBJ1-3,TGTGCCAGTAGACCGAGACAGGGGGCCTCTGGAAACACCATATATTTT,CASRPRQGASGNTIYF
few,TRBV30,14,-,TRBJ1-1,TGTGCCTGGAGTTTGGGGCTTACTTACACTGAAGCTTTCTTT,CAWSLGLTYTEAFF
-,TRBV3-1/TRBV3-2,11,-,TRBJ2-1,TGTGCCAGCAGCTTTAACAATGAGCAGTTCTTC,CASSFNNEQFF
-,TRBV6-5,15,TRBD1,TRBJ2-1,TGTGCCAGCGTAAAGGGACAGGGTTTGTCGGGTGAGCAGTTCTTC,CASVKGQGLSGEQFF
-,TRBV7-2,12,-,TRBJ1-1,TGTGCCAGCAGCCGGGAGGCGACTGCAGCTTTCTTT,CASSREATAAFF
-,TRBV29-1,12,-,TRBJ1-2,TGCAGCGTCGATAGCAACTTAGGTGGCTACACCTTC,CSVDSNLGGYTF
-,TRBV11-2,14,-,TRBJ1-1,TGTGCCAGCAGCTTACAGGGGAGGAACACTGAAGCTTTCTTT,CASSLQGRNTEAFF
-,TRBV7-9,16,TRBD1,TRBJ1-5,TGTGCCAGCAGCCTATTCGGCGGACAGGGCAATCAGCCCCAGCATTTT,CASSLFGGQGNQPQHF
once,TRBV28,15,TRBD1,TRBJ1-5,TGTGCCAGCAGTTCCGGACAGGGAGACCATCAGCCCCAGCATTTT,CASSSGQGDHQPQHF
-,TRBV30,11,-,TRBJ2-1,TGTGCCTGGAGTCAGTACAATGAGCAGTTCTTC,CAWSQYNEQFF
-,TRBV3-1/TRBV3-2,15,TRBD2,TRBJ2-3,TGTGCCAGCAGCCCCCCTAGCGGACGCACAGATACGCAGTATTTT,CASSPPSGRTDTQYF
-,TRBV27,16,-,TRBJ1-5,TGTGCCAGCAGTTTATGGGGGGGTCTAAGCAATCAGCCCCAGCATTTT,CASSLWGGLSNQPQHF
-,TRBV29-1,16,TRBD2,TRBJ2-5,TGCAGCGTTGAAGGACCCCGAGCGGGAGGGTTAGAGACCCAGTACTTC,CSVEGPRAGGLETQYF
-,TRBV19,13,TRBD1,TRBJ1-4,TGTGCCAGCGAGGGACAGGGTGGGGAAAAACTGTTTTTT,CASEGQGGEKLFF
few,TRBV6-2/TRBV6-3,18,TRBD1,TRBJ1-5,TGTGCCAGCAGCGTGGGTTCGGGGACAGGGTCCGACAATCAGCCCCAGCATTTT,CASSVGSGTGSDNQPQHF
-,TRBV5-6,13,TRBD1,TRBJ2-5,TGTGCCAGCAGCAGCGACAGGGAAGAGACCCAGTACTTC,CASSSDREETQYF
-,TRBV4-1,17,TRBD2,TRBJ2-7,TGCGCCAGCAGCCAGGGACCCTCGGGAGGGCCTCGCTACGAGCAGTACTTC,CASSQGPSGGPRYEQYF
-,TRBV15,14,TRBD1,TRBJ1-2,TGTGCCACCAGCAGGGACAGGACTAACTTGGGCTACACCTTC,CATSRDRTNLGYTF
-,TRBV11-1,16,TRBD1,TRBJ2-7,TGTGCCAGCAGCTTAAGGACAGGCCGCTCAACCTACGAGCAGTACTTC,CASSLRTGRSTYEQYF
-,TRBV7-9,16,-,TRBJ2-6,TGTGCCAGCAGCTCCAGGGGCGCAGCTGGGGCCAACGTCCTGACTTTC,CASSSRGAAGANVLTF
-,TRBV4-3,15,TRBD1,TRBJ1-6,TGCGCCAGCAGCCAGGCAGACAGGGAGAATTCACCCCTCCACTTT,CASSQADRENSPLHF
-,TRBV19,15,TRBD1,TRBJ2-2,TGTGCCAGTAGTTTCGGGACAGTGAACACCGGGGAGCTGTTTTTT,CASSFGTVNTGELFF
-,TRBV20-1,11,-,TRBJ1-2,TGCAGTGCTAGAAGTGGCGGTGGCTACACCTTC,CSARSGGGYTF
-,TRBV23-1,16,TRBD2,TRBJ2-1,TGCGCCAGCAGTCATCCCGGGAGGGCCTTTTGGAATGAGCAGTTCTTC,CASSHPGRAFWNEQFF
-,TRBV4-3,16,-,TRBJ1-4,TGCGCCAGCAGCCAAGATCTGCAAACCGCGGGTGAAAAACTGTTTTTT,CASSQDLQTAGEKLFF